Below, 14 T cell receptor beta chains from the same sample are listed, as sequenced in a study of blood T cell repertoires in COVID-19. Assay used: immunoSEQ multiplex PCR; TCRdb lists only in-frame clones, some missing. The data contain around 120,000 clones, around 80% of them singletons. Specimen: peripheral blood. These receptors were obtained from a woman older than 75 with acute or convalescent COVID-19.

This clone is a singleton in its sample. The genes are TRBV2 and TRBJ1-2; maybe TRBD1 (5 bases). CDR3 length: 13 residues. Trimming pared 6 bases from V and 4 bases from J, leaving 12 bases between. The germline V gene has CDR1 SNHLY and CDR2 FYNNEI. CDR3 residues: CASSGDSLYGYTF. DNA of the CDR3: TGTGCCAGCAGCGGAGACAGCCTCTATGGCTACACCTTC.

This clone was found once. The rearrangement joins TRBV4-3 to TRBJ1-6, with a tentative D call TRBD1 (6 bases). This CDR3 has 16 amino acids. The V and J ends lost 0 bases and 5 bases respectively, with 11 bases between them. Germline V CDR1 and CDR2: LGHNA, YSLEER. The CDR3 nucleotides are TGCGCCAGCAGCCAAGAACCAGGGGCCCATAATTCACCCCTCCACTTT. It translates to CASSQEPGAHNSPLHF.

The V and J genes are TRBV2 and TRBJ1-1; 8 bases fit TRBD1. The germline gives CDR1 SNHLY, CDR2 FYNNEI. The trim removed 2 bases at V and 6 bases at J, leaving 8 bases unmatched. The CDR3 length is 15 residues. In DNA, the CDR3 is TGTGCCAGCAGTGAAACGGACAGGGTGGGGTCTGAAGCTTTCTTT. Translation: CASSETDRVGSEAFF. Using reference TRBV2 and TRBJ1-1 for the parts outside the CDR3, the full variable domain is EPEVTQTPSHQVTQMGQEVILRCVPISNHLYFYWYRQILGQKVEFLVSFYNNEISEKSEIFDDQFSVERPDGSNFTLKIRSTKLEDSAMYFCASSETDRVGSEAFFGQGTRLTVV.

Only a few counts were recorded for this clone. The chain combines TRBV5-1 with TRBJ2-3; TRBD2 agrees at 8 bases. CDR3 length equals 15 residues. Germline V lookup: CDR1 SGHRS, CDR2 YFSETQ. V was pared by 0 bases and J by 0 bases, with 0 bases of the junction left unmatched. The CDR3 loop reads CASSLASGSTDTQYF. DNA of the CDR3: TGCGCCAGCAGCTTGGCTAGCGGGAGCACAGATACGCAGTATTTT.

This sequence joins TRBV3-1 (or the pseudogene TRBV3-2) and TRBJ1-2; tentatively, D is TRBD1 (6 bases). Per the germline V gene, CDR1 is LGHDT and CDR2 is YNNKEL (reference sequence). The CDR3 covers 14 residues. V gave up 1 base and J gave up 8 bases, with 14 bases separating them. Here the CDR3 reads CASSQARGAGGYTF. DNA for the CDR3: TGTGCCAGCAGCCAAGCCCGGGGGGCAGGAGGCTACACCTTC.

The rearrangement links TRBV7-3 to TRBJ2-3; no firm D call. The CDR3 runs 14 residues. V lost 1 base and J 0 bases, leaving 5 bases between the germline ends. The germline V gene encodes CDR1 SGHTA and CDR2 FQGTGA. Written as DNA, the CDR3 is TGTGCCAGCAGCTTAAGCCTAAGCACAGATACGCAGTATTTT. This encodes CASSLSLSTDTQYF.

This chain uses TRBV7-8 with TRBJ1-1; the D is unclear. V dropped 4 bases and J dropped 4 bases, with 13 bases sitting between them. The CDR3 has 14 amino acids. Germline V lookup: CDR1 SGHVS, CDR2 FQNEAQ. DNA for the CDR3: TGTGCCAGCAGCTACTCCGCCCAGGCCACTGAAGCTTTCTTT. It specifies CASSYSAQATEAFF. The whole variable domain, filled in from reference TRBV7-8 and TRBJ1-1, reads GAGVSQSPRYKVAKRGQDVALRCDPISGHVSLFWYQQALGQGPEFLTYFQNEAQLDKSGLPSDRFFAERPEGSVSTLKIQRTQQEDSAVYLCASSYSAQATEAFFGQGTRLTVV.

This clone was recorded only once. This chain links TRBV4-1 with TRBJ2-3; 11 nucleotides agree with TRBD2. The V gene's germline CDR1 is MGHRA and CDR2 YSYEKL. V was clipped by 4 bases and J by 4 bases; unmatched bases: 4. This CDR3 has 15 amino acids. CDR3 amino acids: CASSPLAGVSDTQYF. The CDR3 DNA follows: TGCGCCAGCAGCCCACTAGCGGGAGTCTCAGATACGCAGTATTTT.

The chain recombines TRBV29-1 with TRBJ1-5, with TRBD1 matching over 9 bases. The CDR3 length is 15 residues. Germline values: CDR1 SQVTM, CDR2 ANQGSEA. V was pared by 6 bases and J by 5 bases, with 11 bases of the junction left unmatched. CDR3 bases: TGCAGCGTCGCCCACGGGACAGGGAGGGATCAGCCCCAGCATTTT. Protein product: CSVAHGTGRDQPQHF.

This chain links TRBV5-8 with TRBJ1-1, with 8 bases identical to TRBD1. J was trimmed by 4 bases and V by 4 bases; bases with no gene match: 9. The length of the CDR3 is 15 residues. Germline loops: CDR1 SGHTS, CDR2 YDEGEE. The CDR3: CASSVAGGGFTEAFF. In DNA, the CDR3 is TGTGCCAGCAGCGTTGCAGGGGGCGGTTTCACTGAAGCTTTCTTT.

The rearrangement links TRBV7-2 to TRBJ2-1; TRBD2 matches 12 bases. The ends lost 1 base at V and 8 bases at J; junction bases unmatched: 6. Germline V gene data show CDR1 as SGHTA and CDR2 as FQGNSA. This CDR3 contains 16 residues. The CDR3 sequence: CASSLDLAGGAYEQFF. In DNA form, the CDR3 reads TGTGCCAGCAGCTTAGATCTAGCGGGGGGGGCCTATGAGCAGTTCTTC. The full variable domain, its missing parts supplied by reference TRBV7-2 and TRBJ2-1, is GAGVSQSPSNKVTEKGKDVELRCDPISGHTALYWYRQSLGQGLEFLIYFQGNSAPDKSGLPSDRFSAERTGGSVSTLTIQRTQQEDSAVYLCASSLDLAGGAYEQFFGPGTRLTVL.

The chain uses TRBV9 and TRBJ1-5; 7 nucleotides align to TRBD1. The CDR3 loop spans 15 amino acids. Germline-derived CDR1 and CDR2 are SGDLS and YYNGEE. The V segment lost 4 bases and the J segment 0 bases; nucleotides outside the gene matches: 4. In DNA, the CDR3 is TGTGCCAGCAGCCCGGGACAGCATAGCAATCAGCCCCAGCATTTT. Translated: CASSPGQHSNQPQHF.

The V and J genes are TRBV15 and TRBJ1-5; D perhaps matches TRBD1 (5 bases). V was trimmed by 0 bases and J by 4 bases, leaving 10 bases between them. Germline values: CDR1 LNHNV, CDR2 YYDKDF (reference sequence). There are 15 residues in the CDR3. The CDR3 sequence is CATSRDYQGNQPQHF. The CDR3, as DNA: TGTGCCACCAGCAGAGATTATCAGGGTAATCAGCCCCAGCATTTT.

V usage is TRBV7-8 and J usage is TRBJ2-7; 9 nucleotides line up with TRBD2. The length of the CDR3 is 15 residues. Germline V gene lookup returns CDR1 SGHVS and CDR2 FQNEAQ. V shed 0 bases and J 2 bases; nucleotides not matched to a gene: 2. CDR3 DNA: TGTGCCAGCAGCTTAGCTAGCGGGGGTCCCTACGAGCAGTACTTC. It is translated as CASSLASGGPYEQYF. Together with reference TRBV7-8 and TRBJ2-7, the CDR3 gives the full variable domain: GAGVSQSPRYKVAKRGQDVALRCDPISGHVSLFWYQQALGQGPEFLTYFQNEAQLDKSGLPSDRFFAERPEGSVSTLKIQRTQQEDSAVYLCASSLASGGPYEQYFGPGTRLTVT.